What follows are 4 T cell receptor beta chains derived from one specimen sequenced in a study of blood T cell repertoires in COVID-19. The assay was immunoSEQ multiplex PCR, and TCRdb's table has in-frame clones only and misses some. The repertoire holds around 200,000 clones, with 85% to 90% as singletons. The sample consisted of peripheral blood. The source of these receptors is a man aged 55 to 70 who had recovered from COVID-19.

This chain uses TRBV5-6 with TRBJ1-1; perhaps TRBD1 as D (5 bases). V shed 2 bases and J shed 0 bases, with 14 bases lying between them. There are 16 residues in the CDR3. Germline CDR1 is SGHDT and CDR2 is YYEEEE. This chain's CDR3 is CASSLRTGTMNTEAFF. CDR3 nucleotide sequence: TGTGCCAGCAGCTTAAGAACAGGCACAATGAACACTGAAGCTTTCTTT. The full variable domain, its missing parts supplied by reference TRBV5-6 and TRBJ1-1, is DAGVTQSPTHLIKTRGQQVTLRCSPKSGHDTVSWYQQALGQGPQFIFQYYEEEERQRGNFPDRFSGHQFPNYSSELNVNALLLGDSALYLCASSLRTGTMNTEAFFGQGTRLTVV.

This sequence joins TRBV19 and TRBJ2-7; 8 bases are a match to TRBD2. The CDR3 is 15 residues long. The germline V gene has CDR1 LNHDA and CDR2 SQIVND (reference sequence). Unmatched junction bases numbered 11, after V lost 3 bases and J lost 7 bases. The CDR3 region is CASSITRSGGWEQYF. The CDR3 nucleotides read TGTGCCAGTAGTATCACCCGGTCGGGGGGGTGGGAGCAGTACTTC.

This sequence joins TRBV3-1 (or the pseudogene TRBV3-2) and TRBJ1-1; D is perhaps TRBD1 (6 bases). The germline gives CDR1 LGHDT, CDR2 YNNKEL (reference sequence). Trimming left V 3 bases short and J 4 bases short, with 12 bases between. The CDR3 length is 14 residues. DNA for the CDR3: TGTGCCAGCAGCCATTTCAGGGGTGGCACTGAAGCTTTCTTT. Translating gives CASSHFRGGTEAFF.

The gene calls are TRBV27 and TRBJ1-3; 7 positions match TRBD1. Germline values: CDR1 MNHEY, CDR2 SMNVEV (reference sequence). This CDR3 comprises 19 residues. V trimming: 4 bases; J trimming: 0 bases; junction bases outside the gene matches: 15. The CDR3 here is CASSSRQGTLINSGNTIYF. The CDR3 DNA is TGTGCCAGCAGTTCTCGACAGGGAACGTTGATAAACTCTGGAAACACCATATATTTT.